The T cell receptor (beta chain) described here comes from a study of blood T cell repertoires in COVID-19. The overall study: Some COVID-19 samples were acute and others convalescent; all came from the United States, Italy and Spain. From T cells, B-cell-depleted T cells, or PBMCs came the material, which was cDNA or gDNA.

Repertoires were generated with immunoSEQ multiplex PCR, while TCRdb's copy carries only in-frame clones and drops some. The sample has approximately 380,000 clones, 90% to 95% seen once; the top ten hold about 0.83%. The CDR3 spans 15 residues. V lost 4 bases and J lost 5, with 12 bases in between. Per the germline V gene, CDR1 is LGHNA and CDR2 is YNFKEQ. Sequencing used PBMCs or T cells enriched from blood (not recorded which). The chain combines TRBV4-2 with TRBJ1-6, with D unresolved. This TCR was sampled from a woman in her thirties or forties who had been exposed to COVID-19. CDR3 sequence reads: CASSLGSGDNSPLHF. Here the CDR3 DNA reads TGTGCCAGCAGCCTTGGGAGCGGGGATAATTCACCCCTCCACTTT.